This is a list of T cell receptor beta chains from one sample in a study of T cell repertoires in cytomegalovirus infection. TCRdb passed the reads through MiXCR, listing each CDR3 protein once. Of about 490,000 distinct CDR3 sequences listed, approximately 15% are singletons. The specimen was CD8+ T cells from PBMCs. The receptor source for this set is a human donor in good health (CMV status not recorded). Some clones in this sample may be carry-over from other donors' samples. CDR3s include the opening cysteine and the closing phenylalanine or tryptophan. A D gene is named only where the DNA matches it firmly. Clone size is shown for a subset of rows, as once, few, many or a class of expanded clone.

V gene	D gene	J gene	clone size	CDR3 DNA	CDR3 protein
TRBV7-9	TRBD2	TRBJ2-1	-	TGTGCCAGCAGCACCCATCGAGCGGGGGGGCAAAATGAGCAGTTCTTC	CASSTHRAGGQNEQFF
TRBV27	TRBD1	TRBJ2-3	many	TGTGCCAGCAGTTTCATACGGGCAGGGGGAACAGATACGCAGTATTTT	CASSFIRAGGTDTQYF
TRBV27	TRBD1	TRBJ1-5	-	TGTGCCAGCAGGGACAGGGGCAGGGGCAATCAGCCCCAGCATTTT	CASRDRGRGNQPQHF
TRBV20-1	TRBD1	TRBJ1-6	-	TGCAGTGCTAGGGCGACAGGGGGCTCCTATAATTCACCCCTCCACTTT	CSARATGGSYNSPLHF
TRBV28	-	TRBJ1-3	-	TGTGCCAGCAGTTGGGTCTTCTCTGGAAACACCATATATTTT	CASSWVFSGNTIYF
TRBV19	TRBD2	TRBJ2-1	-	TGTGCCAGTACAGAAGCGGGAGAGTACAATGAGCAGTTCTTC	CASTEAGEYNEQFF
TRBV6-1	TRBD2	TRBJ2-1	many	TGTGCCAGCAGTGAACCTAGACTAGCGGGGTACAATGAGCAGTTCTTC	CASSEPRLAGYNEQFF
TRBV6-4	-	TRBJ1-5	many	TGTGCCAGCAGTGACGGCGACAATCAGCCCCAGCATTTT	CASSDGDNQPQHF
TRBV29-1	-	TRBJ2-7	few	TGCAGCGTTGAAGATCAGGGATCAGGGTACGAGCAGTACTTC	CSVEDQGSGYEQYF
TRBV9	-	TRBJ2-1	-	TGTGCCAGCAATCCCTCTGGAGGGGAGCTTGAGCGGGACAATGAGCAGTTCTTC	CASNPSGGELERDNEQFF
TRBV5-6	-	TRBJ2-2	-	TGTGCCAGCAGCTTCCAGGGGGAGGCCGGGGAGCTGTTTTTT	CASSFQGEAGELFF
TRBV6-5	-	TRBJ2-1	many	TGTGCCAGCAGAACCCCAAAGAGCTCCTACAATGAGCAGTTCTTC	CASRTPKSSYNEQFF
TRBV9	TRBD2	TRBJ2-2	many	TGTGCCAGCAGCGTAGTCCCACTCGGACTAGCGTCTAACGGGGAGCTGTTTTTT	CASSVVPLGLASNGELFF
TRBV7-9	-	TRBJ1-2	many	TGTGCCAGCAGGAAGGGTCTGAACTATGGCTACACCTTC	CASRKGLNYGYTF
TRBV4-1	TRBD2	TRBJ2-3	-	TGCGCCAGCAGCCAAGAAGGCGGCGGGAGACGTACAGATACGCAGTATTTT	CASSQEGGGRRTDTQYF
TRBV20-1	-	TRBJ2-5	-	TGCAGTGCTAGATTCCCAACCGGCGAGACCCAGTACTTC	CSARFPTGETQYF
TRBV5-5	-	TRBJ2-7	many	TGTGCCAGCAGCTTGGAAATCTACGAGCAGTACTTC	CASSLEIYEQYF
TRBV10-3	TRBD2	TRBJ2-1	many	TGTGCCATCAGTGTCGAGCGGGAGGGGAATGAGCAGTTCTTC	CAISVEREGNEQFF
TRBV7-9	-	TRBJ2-5	few	TGTGCCAGCAGCTTTCCCGGGACCCAAGAGACCCAGTACTTC	CASSFPGTQETQYF
TRBV9	TRBD2	TRBJ2-3	few	TGTGCCAGCAGCTCCTCTAGACTAGCGGGAGAGGTTACGCAGTATTTT	CASSSSRLAGEVTQYF
TRBV7-9	-	TRBJ1-3	many	TGTGCCAGCAGCTTGGACGTGAACTCTGGAAACACCATATATTTT	CASSLDVNSGNTIYF
TRBV29-1	TRBD2	TRBJ2-7	-	TGCAGCGTTGAAACCGGGACTAGCGGGATTAGGGCCTCCTACGAGCAGTACTTC	CSVETGTSGIRASYEQYF
TRBV4-1	-	TRBJ1-2	many	TGCGCCAGCAGCCAAACCCGGACGGGAGGCTACACCTTC	CASSQTRTGGYTF
TRBV28	-	TRBJ2-3	many	TGTGCCAGCAGTCCCTCCAGAGGGAGGATCGATCACACAGATACGCAGTATTTT	CASSPSRGRIDHTDTQYF
TRBV6-6	TRBD1	TRBJ1-5	-	TGTGCCAGCCTAGCGACAGGGGGCCTCAATCAGCCCCAGCATTTT	CASLATGGLNQPQHF
TRBV27	-	TRBJ1-1	-	TGTGCCAGCAGTTTAAGGTATGGGGTCACTGAAGCTTTCTTT	CASSLRYGVTEAFF
TRBV11-2	-	TRBJ1-2	many	TGTGCCAGCAGCCTCGGGACATCCGGCTACACCTTC	CASSLGTSGYTF
TRBV12-5	-	TRBJ1-1	many	TGTGCTAGTGGTTTGGTACAGAGGGTGTTCGGACATATGAACACTGAAGCTTTCTTT	CASGLVQRVFGHMNTEAFF
TRBV6-5	TRBD2	TRBJ2-1	few	TGTGCCAGCAGTTACTCGACTAGCGGGGGGGCCGGGCAGTTCTTC	CASSYSTSGGAGQFF
TRBV7-9	TRBD1	TRBJ1-5	many	TGTGCCAGCAGTTCTCCCGGGACAGATAGCAATCAGCCCCAGCATTTT	CASSSPGTDSNQPQHF
TRBV24-1	TRBD2	TRBJ2-1	-	TGTGCCACCAGTGATCCCAGCGGGAGCTCCTACAATGAGCAGTTCTTC	CATSDPSGSSYNEQFF
TRBV7-9	-	TRBJ1-2	few	TGTGCCAGCAGCTTAGACAGCCGAATGGGAGGCTACACCTTC	CASSLDSRMGGYTF
TRBV5-1	-	TRBJ2-3	-	TGCGCCAGCAGCACCCGACAGGGACTCACAGATACGCAGTATTTT	CASSTRQGLTDTQYF
TRBV19	-	TRBJ2-1	-	TGTGCCAGTACCCAGAAGGACACCCACTCCTACAATGAGCAGTTCTTC	CASTQKDTHSYNEQFF
TRBV29-1	TRBD1	TRBJ1-1	few	TGCAGCGGAGACAGGGGTACTGAAGCTTTCTTT	CSGDRGTEAFF
TRBV10-3	-	TRBJ2-1	few	TGTGCCATCAGTGAGGGCAGGGAGGACAATGAGCAGTTCTTC	CAISEGREDNEQFF
TRBV5-6	-	TRBJ2-1	-	TGTGCCAGCAGCACGGCGGGACAGGAGCAGTTCTTC	CASSTAGQEQFF
TRBV20-1	TRBD1	TRBJ1-2	few	TGCAGTACCCGGGACAGGGTCGGGAATGGCTACACCTTC	CSTRDRVGNGYTF
TRBV20-1	TRBD1	TRBJ1-1	-	TGCAGTGCTAGAGCGGGGACAGGGGACACTGAAGCTTTCTTT	CSARAGTGDTEAFF
TRBV11-3	TRBD2	TRBJ2-1	many	TGTGCCAGCAGCTTAGTTCTAGCGGGGGGCCTTCCGGGGGCCTACAATGAGCAGTTCTTC	CASSLVLAGGLPGAYNEQFF
TRBV5-1	TRBD1	TRBJ1-1	few	TGCGCCAGCAGGGTCCGGACAGGGGGAGAGAACACTGAAGCTTTCTTT	CASRVRTGGENTEAFF
TRBV6-1	-	TRBJ2-3	few	TGTGCCAGCAGTAGACAGGAGACTAGCACAGATACGCAGTATTTT	CASSRQETSTDTQYF
TRBV9	-	TRBJ1-3	-	TGTGCCAGCAGCGGCGGGACGGCAGCCTCTGGAAACACCATATATTTT	CASSGGTAASGNTIYF
TRBV12-3/TRBV12-4	-	TRBJ2-7	few	TGTGCCAGCAGTTTAGTGGCCTCTCACTACGAGCAGTACTTC	CASSLVASHYEQYF
TRBV19	-	TRBJ1-4	-	TGTGCCAGTAAGGAGGCTCCAACTAATGAAAAACTGTTTTTT	CASKEAPTNEKLFF
TRBV27	TRBD2	TRBJ2-3	many	TGTGCCAGCAGAAAGACTAGCGGGAGGGCTCCTAGCACAGATACGCAGTATTTT	CASRKTSGRAPSTDTQYF
TRBV6-6	TRBD1	TRBJ2-3	many	TGTGCCAGCTTAAACAGGGGCTCAGATACGCAGTATTTT	CASLNRGSDTQYF
TRBV7-9	-	TRBJ2-2	many	TGTGCCAGCAGCTTAAAGGGGCCCTCCACGAACACCGGGGAGCTGTTTTTT	CASSLKGPSTNTGELFF
TRBV6-6	TRBD2	TRBJ2-3	many	TGTGCCAGCAGTTATCCCTCTAGCGGGAGGGCCACAGATACGCAGTATTTT	CASSYPSSGRATDTQYF
TRBV12-5	-	TRBJ1-4	-	TGTGCTAGTGGTTTGGATTGGGTCGGCCATGAAAAACTGTTTTTT	CASGLDWVGHEKLFF
TRBV5-4	TRBD1	TRBJ2-2	few	TGTGCCAGCAGCTGGGGGACAGGGGTAATTTCCGGGGAGCTGTTTTTT	CASSWGTGVISGELFF
TRBV7-9	-	TRBJ2-5	many	TGTGCCAGCAGCTTAGAGCGGCAGGCTCAAGAGACCCAGTACTTC	CASSLERQAQETQYF
TRBV4-1	-	TRBJ1-2	few	TGCGCCAGCAGCCCGGGACACGCAGTGACGGGCTACACCTTC	CASSPGHAVTGYTF
TRBV9	TRBD1	TRBJ2-5	few	TGTGCCAGCAGCTCAGACAGGGGCGGATTATCGACCCAGTACTTC	CASSSDRGGLSTQYF